This T cell receptor (beta chain) was identified in a study of blood T cell repertoires in COVID-19. The method was immunoSEQ multiplex PCR; TCRdb's version includes in-frame clones alone and lacks a portion of them. The table shows approximately 260,000 clones, with approximately 90% occurring only once. The CDR3 covers 15 residues. CDR1 LNHDA and CDR2 SQIVND come from the germline V gene (reference sequence). The V end was cut by 4 bases, the J end by 0 bases, with 12 bases between. The chain links TRBV19 to TRBJ1-1, with D possibly TRBD1 on 6 matching bases. The clonotype was recovered from a middle-aged woman with acute COVID-19. The sample taken for sequencing was PBMCs or T cells enriched from blood (not recorded which). CDR3 sequence (DNA): TGTGCCAGTAGTACCAGACAGGAGGTGAACACTGAAGCTTTCTTT. Protein: CASSTRQEVNTEAFF. Full variable domain (rest looked up from reference TRBV19 and TRBJ1-1): DGGITQSPKYLFRKEGQNVTLSCEQNLNHDAMYWYRQDPGQGLRLIYYSQIVNDFQKGDIAEGYSVSREKKESFPLTVTSAQKNPTAFYLCASSTRQEVNTEAFFGQGTRLTVV.